The clone carrying this T cell receptor beta chain has a count of ten or more. Its antigen remains unidentified. These data are taken from a study of T cell repertoires in cytomegalovirus infection. Points from the study as a whole: Cumulative frequency (of public TCR beta family members) identified carriers of CMV plus the relevant HLA. CMV-specific HLA-C-restricted TCR beta clonotypes dominated the ex vivo response.

The CDR3 extends over 15 amino acids. The junction had 4 bases not matched to a gene; V was cut back by 4 bases and J by 1 base. Germline loops: CDR1 MNHNY, CDR2 SVGAGI (reference sequence). TCRdb analysed the reads with MiXCR anew, one entry per CDR3 protein. Of around 200,000 distinct CDR3 sequences in the sample, 15% to 20% were seen once. Sequenced sample: CD8+ T cells from PBMCs. The sequence derives from a human donor in good health (CMV status not recorded). Some clones in this sample may be carry-over from other donors' samples. The J gene is TRBJ2-7, the V gene TRBV6-6, with TRBD1 identical over 10 bases. In DNA, the CDR3 is TGTGCCAGCAGTTCCCTGGGACAGGGGTCCTACGAGCAGTACTTC. Translating it yields CASSSLGQGSYEQYF.